This entry lists 14 T cell receptor beta chains sequenced from one sample in a study of CD8+ T cells in alopecia areata. The authors extracted RNA and reverse transcribed it into cDNA as the sequencing template. Profiling relied on immunoSEQ multiplex PCR, and the TCRdb table lists in-frame clones only, not all of them. The sample consists of 200,000 or so clones, more than 50% of them appearing once. Specimen: CD8+ T cells sorted from blood. Receptor source: a human donor in good health.

The genes are TRBV7-9 and TRBJ2-7; D remains ambiguous. Trimming removed 8 bases at V and 5 bases at J, with 13 bases between. CDR3 length: 12 amino acids. Per the germline V gene, CDR1 is SEHNR and CDR2 is FQNEAQ (reference sequence). CDR3 residues: CASSLGSHEQYF. CDR3 DNA sequence: TGTGCCAGCTCCCTTGGAAGCCACGAGCAGTACTTC.

The chain recombines TRBV7-9 with TRBJ2-7, with 7 bases fitting TRBD2. This CDR3 is 17 amino acids long. V shed 5 bases and J 3 bases; nucleotides not matched to a gene: 16. The germline V gene encodes CDR1 SEHNR and CDR2 FQNEAQ (reference sequence). The CDR3: CASSTQSGGLTRYEQYF. The CDR3, as DNA: TGTGCCAGCAGCACACAATCGGGGGGACTAACGCGCTACGAGCAGTACTTC.

The genes are TRBV27 and TRBJ2-7; tentative D call: TRBD1 (6 bases). The V end was cut by 3 bases, the J end by 11 bases, with 17 bases between. Germline CDR1 is MNHEY and CDR2 is SMNVEV (reference sequence). This CDR3 comprises 13 residues. For the CDR3, the DNA is TGTGCCAGCAGTTTCTCCAGGGGCCGCTATGAGTACTTC. This gives the protein CASSFSRGRYEYF.

The chain has TRBV15 and TRBJ2-1; TRBD2 might be the D (5 bases). In germline, CDR1 is LNHNV, CDR2 YYDKDF (reference sequence). The V end lost 4 bases, the J end lost 3 bases, and 10 bases lay between the germline ends. This CDR3 comprises 14 residues. The CDR3 DNA sequence: TGTGCCACCAGCACACAAACTAGCTACAATGAGCAGTTCTTC. This gives the protein CATSTQTSYNEQFF.

The chain is built from TRBV7-9 and TRBJ2-1; 9 bases align to TRBD2. V dropped 1 base and J dropped 9; count of bases not matched to a gene: 4. The CDR3 covers 14 residues. Germline V gene lookup returns CDR1 SEHNR and CDR2 FQNEAQ (reference sequence). CDR3 sequence (DNA): TGTGCCAGCAGCTTAGGCGGGGGGGCCGCTGAGCAGTTCTTC. This codes for CASSLGGGAAEQFF.

This sequence joins TRBV9 and TRBJ2-7, with no clear D. The germline V gene encodes CDR1 SGDLS and CDR2 YYNGEE. With 4 bases removed from V and 2 bases from J, the gap between germline ends came to 13 bases. There are 14 residues in the CDR3. CDR3 sequence: CASSSSDKAYEQYF. The DNA for the CDR3 is TGTGCCAGCAGCTCTTCCGACAAGGCCTACGAGCAGTACTTC.

This chain links TRBV4-1 with TRBJ2-4; weak D call: TRBD1 (5 bases). V shed 0 bases and J shed 2 bases, with 14 bases lying between them. Germline loops: CDR1 MGHRA, CDR2 YSYEKL. The CDR3 loop spans 17 amino acids. The CDR3 DNA reads as TGCGCCAGCAGCCAAGATCAGGACACATGGACCAAAAACATTCAGTACTTC. It is translated as CASSQDQDTWTKNIQYF.

This clone was counted only a few times. V usage is TRBV2 and J usage is TRBJ2-7, with D unresolved. CDR1 and CDR2 from the germline V gene are SNHLY and FYNNEI. The V end was cut by 0 bases, the J end by 5 bases, with 11 bases between. This CDR3 comprises 14 residues. Written as DNA, the CDR3 is TGTGCCAGCAGTGAAGCGCTTCTGGGGAACGAGCAGTACTTC. Amino acid sequence: CASSEALLGNEQYF. Drawing the rest from reference TRBV2 and TRBJ2-7, the complete variable domain is EPEVTQTPSHQVTQMGQEVILRCVPISNHLYFYWYRQILGQKVEFLVSFYNNEISEKSEIFDDQFSVERPDGSNFTLKIRSTKLEDSAMYFCASSEALLGNEQYFGPGTRLTVT.

This clone was picked up one time. The chain links TRBV5-1 to TRBJ1-1; the D is unclear. Between the trimmed V and J ends, which lost 2 bases and 5 bases, there was a span of 13 bases. CDR1 and CDR2 (germline): SGHRS, YFSETQ. The CDR3 totals 14 residues. The CDR3 protein is CASSFVSLETEAFF. The CDR3 DNA reads TGCGCCAGCAGCTTCGTTTCCCTTGAGACTGAAGCTTTCTTT.

The chain links TRBV30 to TRBJ1-2; weak D call: TRBD1 (6 bases). CDR3 size: 13 residues. The ends were cut back, 4 bases at V and 8 bases at J, with 17 bases in the middle. Germline V gives CDR1 GTSNPN, CDR2 SVGIG (reference sequence). CDR3 bases: TGTGCCTGGACCCTAGGGGGGCGAGGAGGCTACACCTTC. As protein: CAWTLGGRGGYTF. The whole variable domain, filled in from reference TRBV30 and TRBJ1-2, reads SQTIHQWPATLVQPVGSPLSLECTVEGTSNPNLYWYRQAAGRGLQLLFYSVGIGQISSEVPQNLSASRPQDRQFILSSKKLLLSDSGFYLCAWTLGGRGGYTFGSGTRLTVV.

J is TRBJ1-2 and V is TRBV7-9, with D possibly matching TRBD1 (6 bases). The germline gives CDR1 SEHNR, CDR2 FQNEAQ (reference sequence). The CDR3 runs to 12 residues. Trimming took 5 bases from V and 7 from J, leaving 11 bases between them. The CDR3 is CASSPTGLGYTF. The DNA of the CDR3 is TGTGCCAGCAGCCCAACAGGGCTTGGCTACACCTTC.

This clone was detected only once. Compared with germline, one end of the junction differs, possibly owing to a read error. The chain joins TRBV4-1 to TRBJ1-1, with 7 bases aligning to TRBD1. The CDR3 runs 13 residues. CDR1 and CDR2 (germline): MGHRA, YSYEKL. This CDR3 is CASSPGGNTEAFF. The CDR3 DNA sequence: TGTGCCAGCAGCCCAGGGGGGAACACTGAAGCTTTCTTT.

This clone was observed a handful of times. The chain is built from TRBV5-1 and TRBJ1-1; D uncertain. This CDR3 comprises 13 residues. In germline, CDR1 is SGHRS, CDR2 YFSETQ. The V end was cut by 1 base, the J end by 1 base, with 5 bases between. The CDR3 sequence is CASSLSKNTEAFF. In DNA, the CDR3 is TGCGCCAGCAGCTTGTCGAAGAACACTGAAGCTTTCTTT.

This clone was counted a few times. The gene calls are TRBV29-1 and TRBJ2-7, with 10 bases that match TRBD1. V was pared by 6 bases and J by 2 bases, with 10 bases of the junction left unmatched. CDR3 size: 15 residues. Per germline, CDR1 SQVTM and CDR2 ANQGSEA. DNA for the CDR3: TGCAGCGTCTGGCACCCCGGGACAGGGGCCTACGAGCAGTACTTC. Amino acid sequence: CSVWHPGTGAYEQYF.